This T cell receptor beta chain stems from a study of blood T cell repertoires in COVID-19. Germline V gives CDR1 MNHEY, CDR2 SMNVEV (reference sequence). After removal of 6 bases from V and 4 bases from J, the junction contained 5 bases not matched to a gene. There are 14 residues in the CDR3. The authors' processing: Cell counts per sample came from amplifying reference gene primers. Generated by immunoSEQ multiplex PCR, the TCRdb table keeps only in-frame clones and is missing some. V and J calls and clone size follow that table, whereas D and trimming were derived from the DNA. The profile shows 120,000 or so clones, 87% of them singletons.

The sequenced sample was peripheral blood. J is TRBJ1-1 and V is TRBV27, with TRBD1 matching 10 bases. This clonotype was obtained from a human donor in a cohort sampled during active COVID-19. The CDR3 DNA reads TGTGCCAGCAGCTCCGGGACAGGGGTCACTGAAGCTTTCTTT. Translating it yields CASSSGTGVTEAFF.